The 12 T cell receptor beta chains presented below share a single source sample, sequenced in a study of OX40 agonist ivuxolimab in advanced cancers. Produced via immunoSEQ multiplex PCR; TCRdb's table is partial and in-frame only. The data contain 74,000 or so clones, roughly 85% of them singletons. Here the sequenced sample was CD4+ or CD8+ T cells sorted from blood, taken in a trial of the OX40 agonist ivuxolimab. These receptors all come from an adult with an advanced solid tumor such as melanoma, head and neck, liver or kidney cancer.

The chain has TRBV6-1 and TRBJ2-7; 7 bases align to TRBD2. Trimming cost V 5 bases and J 0 bases; bases outside gene matches: 7. CDR3 length: 15 residues. Germline-derived CDR1 and CDR2 are MNHNS and SASEGT. The CDR3 protein is CASSHVRDYSYEQYF. The DNA of the CDR3 is TGTGCCAGCAGTCACGTCCGGGACTACTCCTACGAGCAGTACTTC.

The chain joins TRBV28 to TRBJ2-1, with 10 positions matching TRBD1. Germline CDR1 MDHEN, CDR2 SYDVKM. The length of the CDR3 is 15 residues. Unmatched junction bases numbered 8, after V lost 5 bases and J lost 7 bases. Here the CDR3 reads CASSLTGTGVNEQFF. As DNA, the CDR3 is TGTGCCAGCAGTCTTACCGGGACAGGGGTTAATGAGCAGTTCTTC.

This clone showed up just once. This chain joins TRBV6-1 and TRBJ2-2; D uncertain. The CDR3 is 14 amino acids. The germline CDR1 and CDR2 sequences are MNHNS and SASEGT. Between the trimmed V and J ends, which lost 4 bases and 6 bases, there was a span of 12 bases. Here the CDR3 reads CASSVGWPPGELFF. CDR3 nucleotides: TGTGCCAGCAGTGTTGGATGGCCTCCCGGGGAGCTGTTTTTT.

CDR3 nucleotides: TGTGCCAGTAGTAATGGTGAGACCCAGTACTTC. As protein: CASSNGETQYF. The genes are TRBV19 and TRBJ2-5; D is unresolved. The germline CDR1 and CDR2 sequences are LNHDA and SQIVND (reference sequence). This CDR3 comprises 11 residues. Trimming left V 4 bases short and J 5 bases short, with 5 bases between.

This chain joins TRBV5-1 and TRBJ2-2; the match to TRBD1 covers 7 bases. The CDR3 runs 15 residues. Germline V lookup: CDR1 SGHRS, CDR2 YFSETQ. J gave up 6 bases and V 2 bases, and 7 bases lay outside the gene matches. The CDR3 bases are TGCGCCAGCAGCTTCACAGGGGAAATGGCCGGGGAGCTGTTTTTT. This codes for CASSFTGEMAGELFF.

This chain joins TRBV4-1 and TRBJ2-4, with TRBD1 as a possible D gene (5 bases). The CDR3 loop spans 18 amino acids. The V end lost 0 bases, the J end lost 1 base, and 16 bases lay between the germline ends. Germline CDR1 MGHRA, CDR2 YSYEKL. CDR3 residues: CASSQDTRAKWAKNIQYF. The CDR3 DNA reads as TGCGCCAGCAGCCAAGATACCAGGGCAAAGTGGGCCAAAAACATTCAGTACTTC.

This chain connects TRBV25-1 to TRBJ2-3, with 9 bases aligning to TRBD2. CDR3 length: 17 residues. Germline V gene lookup returns CDR1 MGHDK and CDR2 SYGVNS. V trimming: 2 bases; J trimming: 5 bases; junction bases outside the gene matches: 11. The CDR3 nucleotides are TGTGCCAGCAGTGAAAGCGGGAGGACCCCCCGGGGAGATACGCAGTATTTT. Amino acids: CASSESGRTPRGDTQYF.

This chain joins TRBV5-1 and TRBJ1-2; 7 nucleotides align to TRBD1. This CDR3 comprises 14 residues. V lost 0 bases and J lost 7; bases outside the gene matches: 6. Germline CDR1 is SGHRS and CDR2 is YFSETQ. The CDR3 DNA reads TGCGCCAGCAGCTTGGCCCAGACAGGGACTGGCTACACCTTC. Translated, it gives CASSLAQTGTGYTF.

The CDR3 nucleotides are TGTGCCAGTAGTATAGCCGGGACACACACCTACGAGCAGTACTTC. Translated, it gives CASSIAGTHTYEQYF. The genes are TRBV19 and TRBJ2-7; tentative D call: TRBD1 (6 bases). CDR3 length: 15 residues. Per the germline V gene, CDR1 is LNHDA and CDR2 is SQIVND (reference sequence). The germline V and J ends were trimmed by 1 base and 2 bases, with 12 bases remaining between them.

V and J are TRBV30 and TRBJ2-7; 10 nucleotides agree with TRBD2. CDR3 length: 14 amino acids. Per germline, CDR1 GTSNPN and CDR2 SVGIG (reference sequence). The J segment lost 3 bases and the V segment lost 6 bases, leaving 8 bases of the junction unmatched. CDR3 sequence: CACHEAGGLYEQYF. As DNA, the CDR3 is TGTGCCTGCCATGAAGCGGGAGGGCTCTACGAGCAGTACTTC.

The chain joins TRBV14 to TRBJ1-2; no definite D call. The CDR3 runs to 13 residues. V shed 0 bases and J shed 3 bases, with 5 bases lying between them. The germline V gene has CDR1 SGHDN and CDR2 FVKESK. CDR3 nucleotides: TGTGCCAGCAGCCAAGAAAGGCACTATGGCTACACCTTC. Protein sequence: CASSQERHYGYTF.

The table lists this clone with a count of one. The V gene is TRBV5-1, the J gene TRBJ2-5; D perhaps matches TRBD2 (5 bases). Trimming stripped 7 bases from V and 4 bases from J, with 8 bases between. CDR3 length: 11 residues. Per germline, CDR1 SGHRS and CDR2 YFSETQ. CDR3 DNA sequence: TGCGCCAGCGGGGAGAGAGAGACCCAGTACTTC. The encoded protein is CASGERETQYF.